This T cell receptor (beta chain) was captured in a study of cytomegalovirus exposure and HLA in healthy donors. The table came from immunoSEQ multiplex PCR; TCRdb's copy has only in-frame clones and leaves some out. The sample contains over 60,000 clones, approximately 96% of which appear only once. Material for sequencing was PBMCs. This TCR was recovered from a man between 18 and 35 years old in good health and CMV-seronegative.

The CDR3 is CASSPSILAGLAAPSSYNEQFF. DNA of the CDR3: TGTGCCAGTAGCCCCAGTATCCTCGCCGGACTAGCGGCACCGAGCTCCTACAATGAGCAGTTCTTC. The chain recombines TRBV19 with TRBJ2-1, with TRBD2 matching 10 bases. The CDR3 length is 22 residues. The junction had 23 bases not matched to a gene; V was cut back by 6 bases and J by 0 bases. Germline values: CDR1 LNHDA, CDR2 SQIVND (reference sequence). Variable domain in full (rest from reference TRBV19 and TRBJ2-1): DGGITQSPKYLFRKEGQNVTLSCEQNLNHDAMYWYRQDPGQGLRLIYYSQIVNDFQKGDIAEGYSVSREKKESFPLTVTSAQKNPTAFYLCASSPSILAGLAAPSSYNEQFFGPGTRLTVL.